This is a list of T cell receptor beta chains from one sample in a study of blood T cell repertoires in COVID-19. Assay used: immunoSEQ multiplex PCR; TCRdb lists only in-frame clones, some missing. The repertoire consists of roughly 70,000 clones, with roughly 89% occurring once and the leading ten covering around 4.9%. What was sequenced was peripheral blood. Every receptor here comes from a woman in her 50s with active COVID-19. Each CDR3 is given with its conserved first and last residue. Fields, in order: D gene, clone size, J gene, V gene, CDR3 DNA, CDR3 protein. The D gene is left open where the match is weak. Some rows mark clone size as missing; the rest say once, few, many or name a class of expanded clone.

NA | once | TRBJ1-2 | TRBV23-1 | TGCGCCAGCAGTCACAGGCGGGATGGCTACACCTTC | CASSHRRDGYTF
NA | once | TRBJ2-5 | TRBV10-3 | TGTGCCATCAGTGTATCCGGCCAAGAGACCCAGTACTTC | CAISVSGQETQYF
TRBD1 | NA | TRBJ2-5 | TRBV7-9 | TGTGCCAGCAGCTTAACCTCCGGGACAGGGGCGGAGACCCAGTACTTC | CASSLTSGTGAETQYF
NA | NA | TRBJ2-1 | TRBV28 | TGTGCCAGCCGCTTAGCAGGAGGGTCCTACAATGAGCAGTTCTTC | CASRLAGGSYNEQFF
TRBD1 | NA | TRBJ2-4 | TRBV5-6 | TGTGCCAGCAGCCTGAGTGAGGGACAGGGACGGAACATTCAGTACTTC | CASSLSEGQGRNIQYF
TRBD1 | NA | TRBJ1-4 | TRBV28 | TGTGCCAGCAGTTCCGGACAGGGAGGAGAAAAACTGTTTTTT | CASSSGQGGEKLFF
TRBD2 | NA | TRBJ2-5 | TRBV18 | TGTGCCAGCTCACCGCTAGCGGGAGCGAGGGAGACCCAGTACTTC | CASSPLAGARETQYF
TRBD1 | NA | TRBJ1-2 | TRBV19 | TGTGCCAGTAGTATAGGACAGGGGGCGCCGGACACCTTC | CASSIGQGAPDTF
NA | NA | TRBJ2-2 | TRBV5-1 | TGCGCCAGCAGCTTGTACCTAGGGGGCACCGGGGAGCTGTTTTTT | CASSLYLGGTGELFF
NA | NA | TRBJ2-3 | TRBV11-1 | TGTGCCAGCACCCCCTTTTTCGGGAGCTCAGATACGCAGTATTTT | CASTPFFGSSDTQYF
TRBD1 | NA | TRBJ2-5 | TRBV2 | TGTGCCAGCAGTGTACAGGGGGCCACTAGGACAGAGACCCAGTACTTC | CASSVQGATRTETQYF
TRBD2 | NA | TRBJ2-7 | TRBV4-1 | TGCGCCAGCAGCCAAGACACTAGCGAGAGCTCCTACGAGCAGTACTTC | CASSQDTSESSYEQYF
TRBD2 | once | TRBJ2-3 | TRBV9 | TGTGCCAGCAGGCCGGGACTAGCGGGAGAAGATACGCAGTATTTT | CASRPGLAGEDTQYF
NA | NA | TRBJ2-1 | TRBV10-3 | TGTGCCATCAGTGACCCATTCGACAGGACACTGAACAATGAGCAGTTCTTC | CAISDPFDRTLNNEQFF
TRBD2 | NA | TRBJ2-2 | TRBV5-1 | TGCGCCAGCAGGCCCGGCGGGAGGACGGCGAACACCGGGGAGCTGTTTTTT | CASRPGGRTANTGELFF
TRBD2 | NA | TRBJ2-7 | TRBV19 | TGTGCCAGTAGTATGGGGGGGATCTACGAGCAGTACTTC | CASSMGGIYEQYF
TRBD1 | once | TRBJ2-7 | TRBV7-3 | TGTGCCAGCAGCAATAAGACAGGGGGGCCCTACGAGCAGTACTTC | CASSNKTGGPYEQYF
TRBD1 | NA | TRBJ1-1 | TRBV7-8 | TGTGCCAGCAGCTTAAGCCGGGACAGGGGGCCCGAGGCTTTCTTT | CASSLSRDRGPEAFF
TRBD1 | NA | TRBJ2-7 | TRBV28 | TGTGCCAGCAGGACTACGGGACAGGGGCGTGAGCAGTACTTC | CASRTTGQGREQYF
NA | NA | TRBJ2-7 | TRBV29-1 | TGCAGCGTTAGGGTGGGAGTCTCCTACGAGCAGTACTTC | CSVRVGVSYEQYF
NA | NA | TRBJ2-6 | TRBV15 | TGTGCCACCAGCAGAGGGGGCGGGGCCGGGGCCAACGTCCTGACTTTC | CATSRGGGAGANVLTF
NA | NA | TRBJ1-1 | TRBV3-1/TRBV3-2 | TGTGCCAGCAGCCAAGAGGGGCTACCGGCCGAAGCTTTCTTT | CASSQEGLPAEAFF
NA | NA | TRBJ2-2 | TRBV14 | TGTGCCAGCAGCCACAGGGGGAACACCGGGGAGCTGTTTTTT | CASSHRGNTGELFF